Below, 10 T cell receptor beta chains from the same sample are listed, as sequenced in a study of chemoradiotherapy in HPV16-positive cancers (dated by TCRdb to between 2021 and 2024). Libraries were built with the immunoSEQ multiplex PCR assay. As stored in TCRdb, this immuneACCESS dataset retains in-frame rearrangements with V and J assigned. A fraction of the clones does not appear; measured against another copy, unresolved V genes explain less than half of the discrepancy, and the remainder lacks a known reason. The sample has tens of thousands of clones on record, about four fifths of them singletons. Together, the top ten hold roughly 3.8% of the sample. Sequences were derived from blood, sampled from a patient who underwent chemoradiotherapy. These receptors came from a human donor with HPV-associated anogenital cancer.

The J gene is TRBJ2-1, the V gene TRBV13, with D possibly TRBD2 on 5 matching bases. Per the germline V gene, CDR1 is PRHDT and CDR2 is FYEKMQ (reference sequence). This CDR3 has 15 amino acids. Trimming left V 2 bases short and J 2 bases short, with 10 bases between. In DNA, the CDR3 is TGTGCCAGCAGCTTATCTAGCCTTACCTACAATGAGCAGTTCTTC. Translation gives CASSLSSLTYNEQFF.

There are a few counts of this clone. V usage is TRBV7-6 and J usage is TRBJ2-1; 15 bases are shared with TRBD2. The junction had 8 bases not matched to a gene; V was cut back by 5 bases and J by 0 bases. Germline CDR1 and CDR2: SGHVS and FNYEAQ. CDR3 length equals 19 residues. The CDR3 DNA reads TGTGCCAGCAGCATAGGACTAGCGGGGGGGTCGGTCTCCTACAATGAGCAGTTCTTC. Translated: CASSIGLAGGSVSYNEQFF.

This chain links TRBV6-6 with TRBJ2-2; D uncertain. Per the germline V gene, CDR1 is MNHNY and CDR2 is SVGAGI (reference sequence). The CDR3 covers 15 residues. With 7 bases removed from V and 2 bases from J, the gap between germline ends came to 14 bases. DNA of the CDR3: TGTGCCAGCACCTCCAGATTCAGAAACACCGGGGAGCTGTTTTTT. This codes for CASTSRFRNTGELFF.

DNA of the CDR3: TGTGCCAGCAGCTTAGCAGATTCGGCCCAGTACTTC. It codes for CASSLADSAQYF. This chain links TRBV7-2 with TRBJ2-5; the D is unclear. CDR1 SGHTA and CDR2 FQGNSA come from the germline V gene. The CDR3 is 12 amino acids. Trimming took off 0 bases at V and 9 bases at J, with 8 bases between the two ends.

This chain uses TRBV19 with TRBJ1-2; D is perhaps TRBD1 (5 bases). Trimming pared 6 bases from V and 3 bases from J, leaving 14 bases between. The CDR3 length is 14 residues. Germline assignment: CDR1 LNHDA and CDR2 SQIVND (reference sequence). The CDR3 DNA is TGTGCCAGTAGCACGACAGAGGGATACTATGGCTACACCTTC. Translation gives CASSTTEGYYGYTF. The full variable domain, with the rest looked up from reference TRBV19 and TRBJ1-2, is DGGITQSPKYLFRKEGQNVTLSCEQNLNHDAMYWYRQDPGQGLRLIYYSQIVNDFQKGDIAEGYSVSREKKESFPLTVTSAQKNPTAFYLCASSTTEGYYGYTFGSGTRLTVV.

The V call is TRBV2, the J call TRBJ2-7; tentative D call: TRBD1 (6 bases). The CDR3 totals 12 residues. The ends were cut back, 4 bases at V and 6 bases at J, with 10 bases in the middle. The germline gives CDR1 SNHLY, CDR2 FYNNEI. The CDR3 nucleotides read TGTGCCAGCAGTGTACAGGGTAGCGAGCAGTACTTC. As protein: CASSVQGSEQYF.

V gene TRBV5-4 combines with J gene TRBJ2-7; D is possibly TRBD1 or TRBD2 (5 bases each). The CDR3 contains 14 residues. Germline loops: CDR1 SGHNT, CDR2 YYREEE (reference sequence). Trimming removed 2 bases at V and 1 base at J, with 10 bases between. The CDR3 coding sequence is TGTGCCAGCAGCTTAGCTGGGGGATCCTACGAGCAGTACTTC. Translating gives CASSLAGGSYEQYF.

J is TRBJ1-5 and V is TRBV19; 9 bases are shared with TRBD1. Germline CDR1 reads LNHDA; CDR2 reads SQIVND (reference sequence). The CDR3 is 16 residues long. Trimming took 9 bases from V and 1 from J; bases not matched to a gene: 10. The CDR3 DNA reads TGTGCCAGCCTACCAGTCACAGGGGGCAGCAATCAGCCCCAGCATTTT. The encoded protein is CASLPVTGGSNQPQHF. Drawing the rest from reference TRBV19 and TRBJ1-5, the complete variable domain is DGGITQSPKYLFRKEGQNVTLSCEQNLNHDAMYWYRQDPGQGLRLIYYSQIVNDFQKGDIAEGYSVSREKKESFPLTVTSAQKNPTAFYLCASLPVTGGSNQPQHFGDGTRLSIL.

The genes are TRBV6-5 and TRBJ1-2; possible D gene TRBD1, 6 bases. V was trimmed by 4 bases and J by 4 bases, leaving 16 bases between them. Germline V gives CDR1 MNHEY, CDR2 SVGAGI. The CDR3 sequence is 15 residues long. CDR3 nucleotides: TGTGCCAGCAGTTTATACCTCACAGGGACCTATGGCTACACCTTC. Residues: CASSLYLTGTYGYTF.

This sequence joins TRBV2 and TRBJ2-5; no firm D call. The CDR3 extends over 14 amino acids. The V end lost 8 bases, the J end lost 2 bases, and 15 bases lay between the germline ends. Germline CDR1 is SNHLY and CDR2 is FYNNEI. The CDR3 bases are TGTGCCAGCGGTTTCAGGTCCTTACAAGAGACCCAGTACTTC. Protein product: CASGFRSLQETQYF.